This T cell receptor beta chain derives from a study of graft-versus-host responses after intestinal transplantation. Points on this clone: What it binds is not known.

Germline V lookup: CDR1 LNHDA, CDR2 SQIVND (reference sequence). J lost 7 bases, V lost 5 bases, and 11 bases had no gene match. This CDR3 comprises 16 residues. Using immunoSEQ multiplex PCR, the repertoire was profiled, and TCRdb retains in-frame clones only, with some absent. This sample carries tens of thousands of clones, 94% of them seen once, and the ten largest clones take roughly 0.17%. This chain links TRBV19 with TRBJ1-5; 10 bases fit TRBD1. The sample here was unstimulated CD4+ T cells sorted from spleen or lymph node cells, taken before transplant. The sequence derives from a human donor who was the organ donor for an intestinal transplant. The CDR3 nucleotides read TGTGCCAGTAGTGGGCCGGGACAGGGGATTGAGCAGCCCCAGCATTTT. It specifies CASSGPGQGIEQPQHF. Variable domain in full (rest from reference TRBV19 and TRBJ1-5): DGGITQSPKYLFRKEGQNVTLSCEQNLNHDAMYWYRQDPGQGLRLIYYSQIVNDFQKGDIAEGYSVSREKKESFPLTVTSAQKNPTAFYLCASSGPGQGIEQPQHFGDGTRLSIL.